The 15 T cell receptor beta chains given below trace back to one sample, sequenced in a study of T cell clonality in common variable immunodeficiency. General study points: Common variable immunodeficiency TCR beta sequences reportedly had fewer deletions and N-nucleotide insertions.

These receptors lack a known antigen. The protocol was immunoSEQ multiplex PCR, while the TCRdb copy is restricted to in-frame clones and leaves out a portion. The profile covers approximately 20,000 clones, none occurring a single time. The sequenced sample was peripheral blood mononuclear cells. These receptors all come from a human donor with common variable immunodeficiency.

This clone was seen repeatedly, ten times or more. From the germline J gene comes the end of the CDR3, since the read stops 3 residues before it. The rearrangement uses TRBV9 and TRBJ2-1; no clear D. Germline CDR1 reads SGDLS; CDR2 reads YYNGEE. With 0 bases removed from V and 5 bases from J, the gap between germline ends came to 6 bases. The CDR3 contains 13 residues. The chain's CDR3 is CASSVGSHNEQFF. Partial CDR3 DNA: TGTGCCAGCAGCGTAGGAAGCCACAATGAG.

Comments on this clone: The CDR3 is cut off 3 residues early in the read; its end comes from the germline J gene. V usage is TRBV2 and J usage is TRBJ2-2; 9 bases line up with TRBD1. CDR1 SNHLY and CDR2 FYNNEI come from the germline V gene. This CDR3 spans 17 amino acids. J gave up 1 base and V 2 bases, and 5 bases lay outside the gene matches. The CDR3 DNA, read in part, is TGTGCCAGCAGTGAATGGGACAGGGAAGGGAACACCGGGGAG. Translated: CASSEWDREGNTGE. The full CDR3 protein reads CASSEWDREGNTGELFF.

This clone is medium-sized within its sample. The sequenced part of the CDR3 DNA is TGTGCCAGCAGCCGACAGGACTCTGGAAACACC. Its translation is CASSRQDSGNT. The complete CDR3 protein is CASSRQDSGNTIYF. J is TRBJ1-3 and V is TRBV5-4, with a tentative D call TRBD1 (6 bases). The read terminates 3 residues before the CDR3 end, so the remaining end is supplied by the germline J gene. Germline V gene data show CDR1 as SGHNT and CDR2 as YYREEE (reference sequence). The V end lost 4 bases, the J end lost 0 bases, and 8 bases lay between the germline ends. This CDR3 has 14 residues. Full variable domain (missing parts from reference TRBV5-4 and TRBJ1-3): ETGVTQSPTHLIKTRGQQVTLRCSSQSGHNTVSWYQQALGQGPQFIFQYYREEENGRGNFPPRFSGLQFPNYSSELNVNALELDDSALYLCASSRQDSGNTIYFGEGSWLTVV.

The CDR3 protein is CASSTGTGYRNEQFF. Partial CDR3 DNA: TGTGCCAGCAGCACGGGGACAGGGTATCGGAATGAG. V is TRBV7-2 and J is TRBJ2-1; TRBD1 aligns across 9 bases. The missing CDR3 end, 3 residues past where the read stops, is filled in from the germline J gene. The CDR3 is 15 amino acids. V lost 5 bases, J lost 7 bases, and 9 bases stayed unmatched. Germline loops: CDR1 SGHTA, CDR2 FQGNSA. Drawing the rest from reference TRBV7-2 and TRBJ2-1, the complete variable domain is GAGVSQSPSNKVTEKGKDVELRCDPISGHTALYWYRQSLGQGLEFLIYFQGNSAPDKSGLPSDRFSAERTGGSVSTLTIQRTQQEDSAVYLCASSTGTGYRNEQFFGPGTRLTVL.

There are a few counts of this clone. The read ends 3 residues early relative to the CDR3; the germline J gene fills the gap. V gene TRBV5-1 combines with J gene TRBJ2-7; 7 bases map to TRBD1. This CDR3 is built from 17 residues. Germline V gene sequence: CDR1 SGHRS, CDR2 YFSETQ. Trimming cost V 0 bases and J 0 bases; bases outside gene matches: 9. The CDR3 loop reads CASSLVSGDSYSYEQYF. The CDR3 bases that were read are TGCGCCAGCAGCTTGGTTTCCGGGGACAGCTACTCCTACGAG.

Note on this clone: The read falls 3 residues short of the CDR3 end, and the missing part is taken from the germline J gene. V gene TRBV7-8 combines with J gene TRBJ2-7, with 9 bases that match TRBD1. V lost 7 bases to trimming and J lost 2 bases; unmatched junction nucleotides: 9. Germline V lookup: CDR1 SGHVS, CDR2 FQNEAQ. The CDR3 sequence is 15 residues long. The sequenced part of the CDR3 DNA is TGTGCCAGCATCGGAACCGGGACAGGGCCCTACGAG. Residues: CASIGTGTGPYE. The complete CDR3 sequence is CASIGTGTGPYEQYF.

Note on this clone: The read ends 3 residues shy of where the CDR3 ends; the end is completed using the germline J gene. This chain links TRBV20-1 with TRBJ2-1; 14 bases match TRBD2. Germline V gives CDR1 DFQATT, CDR2 SNEGSKA (reference sequence). V dropped 5 bases and J dropped 5; count of bases not matched to a gene: 8. CDR3 length: 16 residues. The covered CDR3 bases are TGCAGTGCTTATCAGCCGGGACTAGCGGGAGACAATGAG. Its translation: CSAYQPGLAGDNE. The full-length CDR3 reads as CSAYQPGLAGDNEQFF.

This clone was seen more than once but under ten times. The read finishes 3 residues shy of the CDR3 end, and the germline J gene is used to complete it. V is TRBV18 and J is TRBJ1-4; 7 bases match TRBD1. This CDR3 contains 14 residues. CDR1 KGHSH and CDR2 LQKENI come from the germline V gene. J lost 5 bases, V lost 3 bases, and 3 bases had no gene match. The CDR3 reads CASSPGTENEKLFF. The DNA read from the CDR3 is TGTGCCAGCTCACCCGGGACAGAGAATGAAAAA.

Regarding this clone: The read comes to an end 3 residues before the CDR3 does, leaving the germline J gene to fill in the end. The chain joins TRBV18 to TRBJ2-3; D is possibly TRBD2 (6 bases). The CDR3 is 19 residues long. Trimming shortened V by 3 bases and J by 3 bases, and 25 bases separated the two germline ends. Germline V gives CDR1 KGHSH, CDR2 LQKENI. The CDR3 DNA, read in part, is TGTGCCAGCTCACCGGGACTCGGGCGGCGGAGTCGTGTAACAGATACG. This codes for CASSPGLGRRSRVTDT. The CDR3 in full is CASSPGLGRRSRVTDTQYF.

This clone appeared many times. The read ends 3 residues before the CDR3 terminus; that terminus is restored from the germline J gene. The V call is TRBV7-2, the J call TRBJ2-5, with D perhaps matching TRBD1 (5 bases). Germline loops: CDR1 SGHTA, CDR2 FQGNSA. The length of the CDR3 is 14 residues. Trimming stripped 5 bases from V and 1 base from J, with 11 bases between. The CDR3 reads CASSRTGPQETQYF. The sequenced CDR3 bases are TGTGCCAGCAGCCGAACAGGTCCCCAAGAGACC.

In its sample, this clone was seen a few times. The DNA ends 3 residues before the CDR3 does, and the rest of the CDR3 is filled in from the germline J gene. The rearrangement uses TRBV2 and TRBJ1-1; D gene uncertain. Trimming removed 1 base at V and 0 bases at J, with 6 bases between. Germline CDR1 reads SNHLY; CDR2 reads FYNNEI. The length of the CDR3 is 14 residues. The CDR3 loop reads CASSEERLNTEAFF. CDR3 DNA, as far as it was read: TGTGCCAGCAGTGAAGAAAGGTTGAACACTGAA.

This clone came up a few times. The junction differs from germline at one of its ends, possibly a read error. The read terminates 3 residues ahead of where the CDR3 ends, so the germline J gene completes it. The chain couples TRBV23-1 to TRBJ2-2; 7 bases match TRBD1. TRBV23-1 is labeled an ORF, and its function is uncertain. The CDR3 runs 16 residues. CDR3 DNA, as far as it was read: TGCGCCAGCACTCAATCCATTAGGGGGCGCACCGGGGAG. Amino acid sequence: CASTQSIRGRTGE. The complete CDR3 protein is CASTQSIRGRTGELFF.

There are a few counts of this clone. The read halts 3 residues ahead of the CDR3 end, with the missing end drawn from the germline J gene. V gene TRBV7-3 combines with J gene TRBJ2-1; TRBD1 aligns across 10 bases. Germline CDR1 is SGHTA and CDR2 is FQGTGA. This CDR3 spans 17 amino acids. V was clipped by 0 bases and J by 7 bases; unmatched bases: 9. This chain's CDR3 is CASSLTRQGAFSNEQFF. The sequenced CDR3 bases are TGTGCCAGCAGCTTAACCCGACAGGGGGCATTTTCGAATGAG.

This clone was detected only a few times. The read gets to within 3 residues of the CDR3 end, and the germline J gene fills in the rest. J is TRBJ2-6 and V is TRBV7-9; the D is unclear. The CDR3 is made up of 14 amino acids. CDR1 SEHNR and CDR2 FQNEAQ come from the germline V gene (reference sequence). V was shortened by 5 bases and J by 2 bases, with 7 bases between the two germline ends. The CDR3 is CASSLVAGANVLTF. The part of the CDR3 DNA that was read is TGTGCCAGCAGCCTGGTAGCTGGGGCCAACGTC. Using reference TRBV7-9 and TRBJ2-6 for the parts outside the CDR3, the full variable domain is DTGVSQNPRHKITKRGQNVTFRCDPISEHNRLYWYRQTLGQGPEFLTYFQNEAQLEKSRLLSDRFSAERPKGSFSTLEIQRTEQGDSAMYLCASSLVAGANVLTFGAGSRLTVL.

With respect to this clone: The missing CDR3 end, 3 residues past where the read stops, is filled in from the germline J gene. The rearrangement joins TRBV19 to TRBJ2-5; 8 bases map to TRBD2. The germline V gene has CDR1 LNHDA and CDR2 SQIVND (reference sequence). The V segment lost 6 bases and the J segment 5 bases; nucleotides outside the gene matches: 14. The CDR3 consists of 16 residues. This CDR3 is CASSLTGTRIVETQYF. Incomplete CDR3 DNA: TGTGCCAGTAGCCTAACCGGGACTAGAATTGTGGAGACC.